A single count supports the clone carrying this T cell receptor beta chain. Its target is not known. This entry belongs to a study of shared clonotypes between healthy human individuals. Across the study: CD4 naive cells filled three plates per donor, CD4 memory three, CD8 naive two and CD8 memory one. Study-level results: Larger richness was generally estimated for naive than memory subsets. Clonotypes shared by all four sorted-subset donors had higher generation probabilities than non-shared clonotypes.

Sorted subsets were amplified in replicate PCRs using around 0.2 ug DNA, about 30,000 T cell genomes. Profiled with immunoSEQ multiplex PCR; TCRdb holds only in-frame clones, not every one. The data show 2 million to 3 million clones, with 93% seen just once and around 0.37% held by the top ten. Trimming took off 7 bases at V and 15 bases at J, with 16 bases between the two ends. The CDR3 extends over 12 amino acids. Per germline, CDR1 MDHEN and CDR2 SYDVKM. The material sequenced was naive CD4+ T cells from PBMCs. The sample's subset: CD45RA+ positively selected. The sequence was obtained from a man younger than 35 in good health. Some clones in this sample may be carry-over from other donors' samples. The J gene is TRBJ1-6, the V gene TRBV28, with D perhaps matching TRBD1 (6 bases). The CDR3 here is CASIGEGELLHF. CDR3 coding DNA: TGTGCCAGCATTGGGGAGGGGGAACTCCTCCACTTT.